This is a list of T cell receptor beta chains from one sample in a study of cytomegalovirus exposure and HLA in healthy donors. Profiled with immunoSEQ multiplex PCR; TCRdb holds only in-frame clones, not every one. The sample gives approximately 160,000 clones, approximately 62% of which show up once; over 1.2% is in the top ten. The specimen was PBMCs. These TCRs come from a man aged 50 or older in good health and CMV-seronegative. CDR3s include the opening cysteine and the closing phenylalanine or tryptophan. The D gene is left open where the match is weak. The size of a clone is reported for some rows only, either as once, few or many, or as a class for expanded clones.

TRBV5-4	.	.	TRBJ1-2	CASSWPQGNYGYTF	TGTGCCAGCAGCTGGCCCCAGGGAAACTATGGCTACACCTTC
TRBV7-2	few	.	TRBJ2-5	CASSFLGRRETQYF	TGTGCCAGCAGCTTTCTCGGGAGACGAGAGACCCAGTACTTC
TRBV10-3	.	.	TRBJ1-2	CAISDQGRLNREGYTF	TGTGCCATCAGTGATCAGGGCAGATTAAATCGCGAGGGCTACACCTTC
TRBV10-2	.	TRBD1	TRBJ2-5	CASSAGTGKFQETQYF	TGCGCCAGCAGTGCCGGGACAGGGAAATTCCAAGAGACCCAGTACTTC
TRBV11-2	once	TRBD1	TRBJ1-5	CASSPDRDQPQHF	TGTGCCAGCAGCCCGGACAGGGATCAGCCCCAGCATTTT
TRBV7-3	.	TRBD2	TRBJ2-1	CASSPTLLAGPPNEQFF	TGTGCCAGCAGCCCAACACTTCTAGCGGGGCCACCAAATGAGCAGTTCTTC
TRBV7-9	.	TRBD2	TRBJ2-3	CASSLLAGSTDTQYF	TGTGCCAGCAGCCTTCTAGCGGGGAGCACAGATACGCAGTATTTT
TRBV28	.	TRBD1	TRBJ1-5	CASSLRDRGGNQPQHF	TGTGCCAGCAGTTTACGAGACAGGGGGGGCAATCAGCCCCAGCATTTT
TRBV2	.	TRBD1	TRBJ1-6	CASGQGKNSPLHF	TGTGCCAGCGGACAGGGAAAAAATTCACCCCTCCACTTT
TRBV18	.	.	TRBJ2-2	CASSPAQGGTGELFF	TGTGCCAGCTCACCGGCACAGGGGGGGACCGGGGAGCTGTTTTTT
TRBV4-3	many	TRBD1	TRBJ1-5	CASSPETGYNQPQHF	TGCGCCAGCAGCCCCGAGACAGGGTACAATCAGCCCCAGCATTTT
TRBV10-2	.	TRBD1	TRBJ2-3	CASSETGAVTDTQYF	TGCGCCAGCAGTGAGACAGGGGCCGTCACAGATACGCAGTATTTT
TRBV5-1	.	TRBD2	TRBJ2-3	CASSSSSGDTQYF	TGCGCCAGCAGCTCCTCTAGCGGGGATACGCAGTATTTT
TRBV28	.	.	TRBJ1-1	CASSSGGDPEAFF	TGTGCCAGCAGTTCGGGAGGGGACCCTGAAGCTTTCTTT
TRBV5-1	.	.	TRBJ1-6	CASSSGGINSPLHF	TGCGCCAGCAGCTCCGGGGGGATCAATTCACCCCTCCACTTT
TRBV7-9	.	TRBD1	TRBJ1-6	CASSHGEGQGYNSPLHF	TGTGCCAGCAGCCACGGGGAGGGACAGGGGTATAATTCACCCCTCCACTTT
TRBV5-1	few	.	TRBJ1-1	CASTLIGGGNTEAFF	TGCGCCAGCACCTTAATTGGGGGGGGGAACACTGAAGCTTTCTTT
TRBV7-2	.	TRBD2	TRBJ2-6	CASSLAGTSGVGANVLTF	TGTGCCAGCAGCTTGGCCGGGACTAGCGGGGTCGGGGCCAACGTCCTGACTTTC
TRBV5-4	.	TRBD1	TRBJ1-2	CASSLGDLDRHGYTF	TGTGCCAGCAGCCTAGGGGACTTGGACAGGCATGGCTACACCTTC
TRBV27	.	.	TRBJ1-5	CASMTGSNQPQHF	TGTGCCAGCATGACAGGTTCCAATCAGCCCCAGCATTTT
TRBV4-1	.	TRBD2	TRBJ2-1	CASSRGLAGGPYNEQFF	TGCGCCAGCAGCCGGGGACTAGCGGGGGGGCCGTACAATGAGCAGTTCTTC
TRBV9	few	.	TRBJ2-7	CASSVGDREQYF	TGTGCCAGCAGCGTTGGAGACAGGGAGCAGTACTTC
TRBV7-2	.	.	TRBJ1-5	CASTPEGGHNQPQHF	TGTGCCAGCACTCCGGAGGGAGGTCACAATCAGCCCCAGCATTTT
TRBV10-1	few	.	TRBJ1-1	CASSTTGVNTEAFF	TGCGCCAGCAGTACGACAGGAGTGAACACTGAAGCTTTCTTT
TRBV28	.	TRBD1	TRBJ2-5	CASSLRPGTGETQYF	TGTGCCAGCAGTCTACGGCCTGGGACAGGCGAGACCCAGTACTTC
TRBV6-1	.	TRBD1	TRBJ2-7	CASSEIYGTGGNEQYF	TGTGCCAGCAGTGAGATCTATGGGACAGGGGGTAACGAGCAGTACTTC
TRBV6-6	few	TRBD1	TRBJ2-7	CASRPTGDEQYF	TGTGCCAGCAGGCCGACAGGGGACGAGCAGTACTTC
TRBV27	few	.	TRBJ2-1	CASSPSVYNEQFF	TGTGCCAGCAGTCCCTCCGTATACAATGAGCAGTTCTTC
TRBV6-5	.	.	TRBJ1-1	CASSYPYGGRTEAFF	TGTGCCAGCAGTTACCCCTACGGGGGGCGTACTGAAGCTTTCTTT
TRBV4-3	.	TRBD1	TRBJ1-1	CASSQGDRGTEAFF	TGCGCCAGCAGCCAGGGGGACAGGGGTACTGAAGCTTTCTTT
TRBV19	.	.	TRBJ1-2	CASSDRGSSPGYTF	TGTGCCAGTAGTGATCGGGGGAGTTCCCCTGGCTACACCTTC
TRBV9	few	.	TRBJ2-5	CASSVAGGGETQYF	TGTGCCAGCAGCGTAGCGGGGGGCGGGGAGACCCAGTACTTC
TRBV15	.	TRBD2	TRBJ2-7	CATSRSGGDSYEQYF	TGTGCCACCAGCAGGAGCGGGGGGGACTCCTACGAGCAGTACTTC
TRBV7-2	.	TRBD1	TRBJ2-1	CASSLLGQLSYNEQFF	TGTGCCAGCAGCTTACTGGGACAGCTGTCCTACAATGAGCAGTTCTTC
TRBV27	.	.	TRBJ2-6	CASSLSPRQGPGANVLTF	TGTGCCAGCAGTTTATCGCCCAGGCAGGGGCCTGGGGCCAACGTCCTGACTTTC
TRBV15	few	.	TRBJ1-4	CATTRQEGEKLFF	TGTGCCACGACCAGACAAGAGGGTGAAAAACTGTTTTTT
TRBV6-6	.	TRBD1	TRBJ1-4	CASSYRYRGHEKLFF	TGTGCCAGCAGTTACCGTTACAGGGGTCATGAAAAACTGTTTTTT
TRBV7-8	.	TRBD1	TRBJ1-3	CASSTTGGSGNTIYF	TGTGCCAGCAGCACGACAGGGGGCTCTGGAAACACCATATATTTT
TRBV6-5	.	TRBD1	TRBJ1-1	CASSGGQGLNTEAFF	TGTGCCAGCAGTGGGGGACAGGGGCTGAACACTGAAGCTTTCTTT
TRBV9	.	TRBD1	TRBJ2-2	CASSLQGASTGELFF	TGTGCCAGCAGCCTCCAGGGGGCGAGCACCGGGGAGCTGTTTTTT
TRBV6-1	few	TRBD1	TRBJ1-1	CASGRTGGDTEAFF	TGTGCCAGCGGCCGGACAGGGGGGGACACTGAAGCTTTCTTT
TRBV28	.	.	TRBJ2-2	CASSLGGLYTGELFF	TGTGCCAGCAGTTTAGGAGGGCTGTACACCGGGGAGCTGTTTTTT
TRBV14	few	.	TRBJ1-1	CASSQVDIPKAFF	TGTGCCAGCAGCCAAGTTGACATCCCTAAAGCTTTCTTT
TRBV28	.	TRBD1	TRBJ1-1	CASSFRGTGDTEAFF	TGTGCCAGCAGTTTCCGAGGGACAGGGGACACTGAAGCTTTCTTT
TRBV28	.	TRBD1	TRBJ2-7	CASSFLDRGYEQYF	TGTGCCAGCAGTTTCCTTGACAGGGGCTACGAGCAGTACTTC
TRBV6-1	.	TRBD1	TRBJ1-2	CAIRPTGAHYGYTF	TGTGCCATCCGGCCCACAGGGGCTCACTATGGCTACACCTTC
TRBV15	.	.	TRBJ2-1	CATSGTGHSYNEQFF	TGTGCCACCAGCGGGACGGGACACTCCTACAATGAGCAGTTCTTC
TRBV2	.	TRBD1	TRBJ1-6	CASHRGNNSPLHF	TGTGCCAGCCACAGGGGGAATAATTCACCCCTCCACTTT
TRBV2	.	TRBD1	TRBJ1-1	CAISQGAVDTEAFF	TGTGCCATTTCACAGGGGGCGGTCGACACTGAAGCTTTCTTT
TRBV5-4	.	.	TRBJ1-6	CASSSAGTWSYNSPLHF	TGTGCCAGCAGCTCAGCCGGGACATGGTCCTATAATTCACCCCTCCACTTT
TRBV10-3	few	TRBD1	TRBJ1-4	CAISGQGANEKLFF	TGTGCCATCAGTGGACAGGGAGCTAATGAAAAACTGTTTTTT
TRBV19	few	.	TRBJ1-1	CASNWGQGNTEAFF	TGTGCCAGTAACTGGGGGCAGGGGAACACTGAAGCTTTCTTT
TRBV5-8	few	.	TRBJ2-7	CASSLGQGWYEQYF	TGTGCCAGCAGCTTGGGGCAGGGGTGGTACGAGCAGTACTTC
TRBV5-4	few	TRBD2	TRBJ2-3	CASSPRGGQTDTQYF	TGTGCCAGCAGCCCGCGGGGGGGCCAGACAGATACGCAGTATTTT
TRBV2	.	TRBD2	TRBJ2-2	CASSAGGQTGELFF	TGTGCCAGTAGTGCGGGGGGGCAAACCGGGGAGCTGTTTTTT